A single sample gave rise to the 5 T cell receptor beta chains below, sequenced in a study of monozygotic twins with cystic fibrosis. The method was immunoSEQ multiplex PCR; TCRdb's version includes in-frame clones alone and lacks a portion of them. Here the sample spans around 25,000 clones, approximately 90% being singletons. Sequenced material: blood. Every receptor here comes from a girl aged 2 to 9 with cystic fibrosis.

The V and J genes are TRBV10-3 and TRBJ2-2; no firm D call. From germline, CDR1 is ENHRY and CDR2 SYGVKD. Trimming shortened V by 8 bases and J by 3 bases, and 13 bases separated the two germline ends. The CDR3 totals 14 residues. The CDR3, as DNA: TGTGCCATCCAGGAGCGCCGGGACACCGGGGAGCTGTTTTTT. Translation: CAIQERRDTGELFF.

The rearrangement uses TRBV7-2 and TRBJ2-1, with 8 bases that match TRBD1. The germline V gene encodes CDR1 SGHTA and CDR2 FQGNSA. The ends lost 4 bases at V and 6 bases at J; junction bases unmatched: 5. The CDR3 loop spans 14 amino acids. The CDR3 region is CASSSGQELNEQFF. CDR3 bases: TGTGCCAGCAGCTCGGGACAGGAACTCAATGAGCAGTTCTTC.

The genes are TRBV7-2 and TRBJ2-7; perhaps TRBD2 as D (5 bases). This CDR3 has 15 residues. Germline values: CDR1 SGHTA, CDR2 FQGNSA. Trimming pared 2 bases from V and 6 bases from J, leaving 17 bases between. In DNA, the CDR3 is TGTGCCAGCAGCTTAAGTGGCTCCCCCGCGGGCGAGCAGTACTTC. Amino acid sequence: CASSLSGSPAGEQYF.

The chain couples TRBV9 to TRBJ1-6, with TRBD1 as a possible D gene (6 bases). The length of the CDR3 is 17 residues. V lost 4 bases, J lost 0 bases, and 14 bases lay in between. Germline V gives CDR1 SGDLS, CDR2 YYNGEE. CDR3 nucleotide sequence: TGTGCCAGCAGCTCACAACAGGGAAGCTCCTATAATTCACCCCTCCACTTT. It specifies CASSSQQGSSYNSPLHF.

This clone appeared a single time. This chain joins TRBV15 and TRBJ2-6, with D uncertain. Germline values: CDR1 LNHNV, CDR2 YYDKDF (reference sequence). Trimming pared 6 bases from V and 0 bases from J, leaving 3 bases between. The CDR3 loop spans 13 amino acids. The DNA of the CDR3 is TGTGCCACCAGTAACTCTGGGGCCAACGTCCTGACTTTC. It codes for CATSNSGANVLTF.